This TCR beta chain was captured in a study of T cell repertoires in cytomegalovirus infection. About the study: The authors relied on CMV epitopes, both recently identified HLA-C-restricted and well-studied HLA-B-restricted. Both a matching HLA type and CMV infection were indicated by public TCR beta signatures.

TCRdb analysed the reads with MiXCR anew, one entry per CDR3 protein. Seen here are 110,000 to 150,000 distinct CDR3 sequences, 25% to 35% observed once, and the top ten hold roughly half. In its sample, this clonotype was seen a few times. Its antigen is unknown. Germline values: CDR1 MGHRA, CDR2 YSYEKL. The CDR3 sequence is 19 residues long. The trim removed 4 bases at V and 2 bases at J, leaving 14 bases unmatched. The clonotype originates from a human donor in good health (CMV status not recorded). Some clones in this sample may be carry-over from other donors' samples. The sample in question was CD8+ T cells from cultured PBMCs, obtained from culture after CMV antigen stimulation. This sequence joins TRBV4-1 and TRBJ2-1, with 10 bases that match TRBD2. CDR3 region: CASSPGSGGTHVAYNEQFF. The CDR3, as DNA: TGCGCCAGCAGCCCAGGTAGCGGGGGGACCCACGTGGCCTACAATGAGCAGTTCTTC.